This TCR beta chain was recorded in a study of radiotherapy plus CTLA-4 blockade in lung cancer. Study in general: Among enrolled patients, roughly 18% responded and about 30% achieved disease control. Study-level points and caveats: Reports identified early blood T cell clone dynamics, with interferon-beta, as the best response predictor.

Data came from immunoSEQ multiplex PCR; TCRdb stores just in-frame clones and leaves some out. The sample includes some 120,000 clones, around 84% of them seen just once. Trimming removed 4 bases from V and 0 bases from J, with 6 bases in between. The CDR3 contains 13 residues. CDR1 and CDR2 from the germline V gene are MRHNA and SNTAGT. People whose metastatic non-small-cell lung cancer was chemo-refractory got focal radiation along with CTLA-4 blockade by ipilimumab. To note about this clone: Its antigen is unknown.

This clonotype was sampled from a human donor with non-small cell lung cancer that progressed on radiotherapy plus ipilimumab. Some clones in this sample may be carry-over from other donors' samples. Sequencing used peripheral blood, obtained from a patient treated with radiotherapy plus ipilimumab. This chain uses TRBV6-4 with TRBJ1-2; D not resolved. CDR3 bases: TGTGCCAGCAGTGCCGGCCCTAACTATGGCTACACCTTC. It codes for CASSAGPNYGYTF.